The 27 T cell receptor beta chains listed next were all sequenced from one sample in a study of blood T cell repertoires in COVID-19. The method was immunoSEQ multiplex PCR; TCRdb's version includes in-frame clones alone and lacks a portion of them. The table records 200,000 to 300,000 clones, approximately 82% of them present only once. The sequenced sample consisted of peripheral blood. The receptor source for this set is a man aged 35 to 55 who had recovered from COVID-19.

The rearrangement uses TRBV2 and TRBJ2-1; the D gene is possibly TRBD2 (6 bases). Deletions cut 7 bases from V and 3 bases from J, with 16 bases between. This CDR3 has 15 amino acids. CDR1 is SNHLY, CDR2 FYNNEI, per germline. This CDR3 reads CASMGSRTNYNEQFF. In DNA form, the CDR3 reads TGTGCCAGCATGGGGTCCCGGACTAACTACAATGAGCAGTTCTTC.

This sequence joins TRBV9 and TRBJ2-1; D is uncertain. Germline V gives CDR1 SGDLS, CDR2 YYNGEE. V was trimmed by 0 bases and J by 1 base, leaving 8 bases between them. The CDR3 has 15 amino acids. The CDR3 sequence is CASSVAGRSYNEQFF. CDR3 DNA: TGTGCCAGCAGCGTAGCTGGCAGATCCTACAATGAGCAGTTCTTC.

The CDR3 loop is CASSPGTSGGSTDTQYF. Written as DNA, the CDR3 is TGTGCCAGCAGCCCCGGGACTAGCGGGGGAAGCACAGATACGCAGTATTTT. The chain carries TRBV11-2 and TRBJ2-3, with TRBD2 identical over 14 bases. The CDR3 is made up of 17 amino acids. Trimming at V came to 5 bases and at J to 0 bases, leaving 4 bases not matched to a gene. Germline V CDR1 and CDR2: SGHAT, FQNNGV.

The V and J genes are TRBV5-6 and TRBJ1-2, with D maybe TRBD1 (6 bases). This CDR3 region has 14 residues. Trimming stripped 2 bases from V and 10 bases from J, with 18 bases between. CDR1 is SGHDT, CDR2 YYEEEE, per germline. In DNA form, the CDR3 reads TGTGCCAGCAGCTTTATTACAGGGCCTGGGGACTACACCTTC. This encodes CASSFITGPGDYTF. Full variable domain (missing parts from reference TRBV5-6 and TRBJ1-2): DAGVTQSPTHLIKTRGQQVTLRCSPKSGHDTVSWYQQALGQGPQFIFQYYEEEERQRGNFPDRFSGHQFPNYSSELNVNALLLGDSALYLCASSFITGPGDYTFGSGTRLTVV.

The CDR3 DNA reads TGCGCCAGCAGCGGCGGGACAGGGGACTCTGGCTACACCTTC. Its protein is CASSGGTGDSGYTF. V gene TRBV5-1 combines with J gene TRBJ1-2, with 10 bases that match TRBD1. Germline CDR1 is SGHRS and CDR2 is YFSETQ. With 4 bases clipped from V and 7 bases from J, the junction kept 7 bases outside the gene matches. The CDR3 length is 14 residues.

This clone showed up just a few times. The V gene is TRBV6-1, the J gene TRBJ2-7; D may be TRBD1 (6 bases). Germline CDR1 and CDR2: MNHNS and SASEGT. The ends were cut back, 0 bases at V and 1 base at J, with 13 bases in the middle. This CDR3 region has 16 residues. The CDR3 protein is CASSEAYRVLSYEQYF. In DNA, the CDR3 is TGTGCCAGCAGTGAAGCCTACAGGGTGTTATCCTACGAGCAGTACTTC.

The V gene is TRBV6-1, the J gene TRBJ1-5; D is unclear. Germline V gives CDR1 MNHNS, CDR2 SASEGT. V was clipped by 3 bases and J by 0 bases, with 18 bases between them. The CDR3 runs to 18 residues. The CDR3 nucleotides are TGTGCCAGCAGTGAGCCCTTGCCATCACAATATAGCAATCAGCCCCAGCATTTT. This encodes CASSEPLPSQYSNQPQHF.

The chain couples TRBV18 to TRBJ2-5; 10 positions agree with TRBD1. This CDR3 is 16 amino acids long. The V and J ends lost 0 bases and 1 base, in that order; junction bases with no gene match: 2. Per the germline V gene, CDR1 is KGHSH and CDR2 is LQKENI. CDR3 sequence reads: CASSPPGQGPQETQYF. The DNA of the CDR3 is TGTGCCAGCTCACCACCGGGACAGGGGCCCCAAGAGACCCAGTACTTC.

The table lists this clone with a few counts. J is TRBJ2-1 and V is TRBV7-6, with D possibly TRBD2 on 5 matching bases. Germline values: CDR1 SGHVS, CDR2 FNYEAQ. Trimming removed 6 bases at V and 7 bases at J, with 19 bases between. CDR3 length: 15 amino acids. CDR3 loop: CASSLSGGRVNEQFF. As DNA, the CDR3 is TGTGCCAGCAGTCTATCGGGTGGGAGAGTTAATGAGCAGTTCTTC. The full variable domain, rest sourced from reference TRBV7-6 and TRBJ2-1, is GAGVSQSPRYKVTKRGQDVALRCDPISGHVSLYWYRQALGQGPEFLTYFNYEAQQDKSGLPNDRFSAERPEGSISTLTIQRTEQRDSAMYRCASSLSGGRVNEQFFGPGTRLTVL.

The chain combines TRBV2 with TRBJ2-7; 9 nucleotides agree with TRBD2. Germline CDR1 and CDR2: SNHLY and FYNNEI. Trimming removed 6 bases from V and 0 bases from J; junction bases left unmatched: 6. The CDR3 contains 15 residues. The CDR3 sequence is CASRSAGGSSYEQYF. CDR3 DNA: TGTGCCAGCAGGTCAGCGGGGGGCAGCTCCTACGAGCAGTACTTC.

The chain combines TRBV4-3 with TRBJ1-2; tentative D call: TRBD1 (6 bases). Germline CDR1 reads LGHNA; CDR2 reads YSLEER. The V end lost 4 bases, the J end lost 6 bases, and 15 bases lay between the germline ends. This CDR3 is 14 amino acids long. CDR3 in DNA: TGCGCCAGCAGCCCGACAGGTGGAGTTGATGGCTACACCTTC. Amino acids: CASSPTGGVDGYTF.

The chain is built from TRBV3-1 (or the pseudogene TRBV3-2) and TRBJ1-1; D is undetermined. The CDR3 has 14 amino acids. Germline loops: CDR1 LGHDT, CDR2 YNNKEL (reference sequence). Trimming took 3 bases from V and 3 from J, leaving 11 bases between them. The CDR3 reads CASSHAGFDTEAFF. Here the CDR3 DNA reads TGTGCCAGCAGCCACGCGGGCTTCGACACTGAAGCTTTCTTT.

The chain uses TRBV27 and TRBJ1-6; perhaps TRBD1 as D (5 bases). Deletions cut 0 bases from V and 0 bases from J, with 9 bases between. Germline V gene lookup returns CDR1 MNHEY and CDR2 SMNVEV (reference sequence). The CDR3 sequence is 17 residues long. This CDR3 is CASSLSQGSSYNSPLHF. CDR3 in DNA: TGTGCCAGCAGTTTATCTCAGGGAAGCTCCTATAATTCACCCCTCCACTTT.

This clone was counted a single time. The gene calls are TRBV5-6 and TRBJ1-3, with unresolved D. Deletions cut 4 bases from V and 2 bases from J, with 16 bases between. The CDR3 spans 16 residues. Germline V gene data show CDR1 as SGHDT and CDR2 as YYEEEE. This chain's CDR3 is CASSQSYGETGNTIYF. CDR3 in DNA: TGTGCCAGCAGCCAATCGTACGGGGAAACTGGAAACACCATATATTTT.

This CDR3 is CATSREDREGETQYF. CDR3 nucleotide sequence: TGTGCCACCAGCAGAGAGGACAGGGAGGGGGAGACCCAGTACTTC. This chain links TRBV15 with TRBJ2-5, with D possibly TRBD1 on 8 matching bases. Germline CDR1 reads LNHNV; CDR2 reads YYDKDF (reference sequence). V dropped 0 bases and J dropped 5 bases, with 13 bases sitting between them. CDR3 length: 15 residues.

This rearrangement joins TRBV7-6 to TRBJ2-7, with a tentative D call TRBD1 (5 bases). Germline CDR1 is SGHVS and CDR2 is FNYEAQ. The CDR3 totals 17 residues. V was shortened by 1 base and J by 1 base, with 17 bases between the two germline ends. In DNA, the CDR3 is TGTGCCAGCAGCTTAGTCGCTGAGACAGTAGGATCCTACGAGCAGTACTTC. It yields the protein CASSLVAETVGSYEQYF.

This clone appeared a single time. As DNA, the CDR3 is TGTGCCAGTGCCTCCCAGTCCGCAGGGAACTATGGCTACACCTTC. This codes for CASASQSAGNYGYTF. V usage is TRBV19 and J usage is TRBJ1-2, with a weak D call TRBD1 (5 bases). CDR1 is LNHDA and CDR2 is SQIVND in the germline V gene (reference sequence). This CDR3 spans 15 amino acids. The ends were cut back, 8 bases at V and 2 bases at J, with 18 bases in the middle.

This clone was found once. The gene calls are TRBV29-1 and TRBJ2-6; D is unclear. The CDR3 spans 16 residues. Trimming pared 2 bases from V and 2 bases from J, leaving 13 bases between. Germline CDR1 reads SQVTM; CDR2 reads ANQGSEA. DNA of the CDR3: TGCAGCGTTGAAACCCAGAATCCAACTGGGGCCAACGTCCTGACTTTC. It encodes CSVETQNPTGANVLTF.

The chain recombines TRBV6-6 with TRBJ1-2; D is uncertain. The CDR3 loop spans 15 amino acids. The germline CDR1 and CDR2 sequences are MNHNY and SVGAGI (reference sequence). V was pared by 5 bases and J by 5 bases, with 18 bases between. CDR3 DNA: TGTGCCAGCAGTCCCCGGAGCCCGTTTCTTTATGGCTACACCTTC. Its translation is CASSPRSPFLYGYTF.

The chain is built from TRBV30 and TRBJ1-6, with TRBD1 identical over 8 bases. Per the germline V gene, CDR1 is GTSNPN and CDR2 is SVGIG (reference sequence). The CDR3 has 15 residues. J lost 7 bases, V lost 0 bases, and 5 bases had no gene match. The CDR3 sequence: CAWSVTQGGNSPLHF. The DNA of the CDR3 is TGTGCCTGGAGTGTAACACAGGGGGGAAATTCACCCCTCCACTTT.

This clone has only one observation. The chain has TRBV6-5 and TRBJ2-1, with D possibly being TRBD2 (5 bases). The CDR3 runs 14 residues. Germline V CDR1 and CDR2: MNHEY, SVGAGI. V was shortened by 2 bases and J by 0 bases, with 5 bases between the two germline ends. This CDR3 reads CASSYEGSYNEQFF. The DNA for the CDR3 is TGTGCCAGCAGTTACGAGGGCTCCTACAATGAGCAGTTCTTC.

The V and J genes are TRBV21-1 and TRBJ2-3; the table calls TRBD2, which could not be checked here. TRBV21-1 is a listed pseudogene. The CDR3 has 16 residues. CDR3 nucleotide sequence: TGTGCCAGCAGCAAAGCACATAGCGGGAGGACTGATACGCAGTATTTT. Translating gives CASSKAHSGRTDTQYF.

The chain uses TRBV5-1 and TRBJ1-3, with D perhaps matching TRBD1 (5 bases). The CDR3 has 15 residues. With 0 bases removed from V and 4 bases from J, the gap between germline ends came to 11 bases. The germline gives CDR1 SGHRS, CDR2 YFSETQ. CDR3 loop: CASSLDRIVGNTIYF. Here the CDR3 DNA reads TGCGCCAGCAGCTTGGACAGGATTGTGGGAAACACCATATATTTT.

The V and J genes are TRBV27 and TRBJ1-1; tentative D call: TRBD1 (6 bases). Germline CDR1 is MNHEY and CDR2 is SMNVEV (reference sequence). V was shortened by 5 bases and J by 4 bases, with 14 bases between the two germline ends. The CDR3 has 14 amino acids. CDR3 DNA sequence: TGTGCCAGCAGTAGGGGGGGGCCTGGCACTGAAGCTTTCTTT. It yields the protein CASSRGGPGTEAFF.

The chain recombines TRBV19 with TRBJ2-7; D perhaps matches TRBD2 (5 bases). CDR1 is LNHDA and CDR2 is SQIVND in the germline V gene (reference sequence). CDR3 size: 13 residues. The V end lost 1 base, the J end lost 5 bases, and 9 bases lay between the germline ends. CDR3 residues: CASSIGRVDEQYF. CDR3 nucleotides: TGTGCCAGTAGTATAGGGCGGGTGGACGAGCAGTACTTC.

The CDR3 coding sequence is TGCGCCAGCAGTAACCAACTCATCCCCAAGTACTTC. Amino acid sequence: CASSNQLIPKYF. This sequence joins TRBV10-1 and TRBJ2-5; D is undetermined. Trimming removed 5 bases from V and 12 bases from J, with 16 bases in between. Germline CDR1 reads WNHNN; CDR2 reads SYGVQD (reference sequence). This CDR3 spans 12 amino acids.

J is TRBJ1-2 and V is TRBV9; D unclear. This CDR3 comprises 15 residues. V dropped 2 bases and J dropped 6 bases, with 17 bases sitting between them. The V gene's germline CDR1 is SGDLS and CDR2 YYNGEE. CDR3 nucleotide sequence: TGTGCCAGCAGCGTCCAGGACCTCGGAGGCGATGGCTACACCTTC. Encoded protein: CASSVQDLGGDGYTF. Drawing the rest from reference TRBV9 and TRBJ1-2, the complete variable domain is DSGVTQTPKHLITATGQRVTLRCSPRSGDLSVYWYQQSLDQGLQFLIQYYNGEERAKGNILERFSAQQFPDLHSELNLSSLELGDSALYFCASSVQDLGGDGYTFGSGTRLTVV.